Shown below are 28 T cell receptor beta chains from a single sample sequenced in a study of PD-1 blockade in classical Hodgkin lymphoma. Clones were sequenced by immunoSEQ multiplex PCR, and TCRdb holds only the in-frame ones, with some missing. This sample has roughly 28,000 clones; roughly 71% occur once, and the top ten carry approximately 24%. Every patient had relapsed following autologous stem cell transplantation, and cohorts differed in brentuximab vedotin exposure. This specimen consisted of peripheral blood mononuclear cells (PBMCs), obtained before the second cycle of nivolumab. The receptor source for this set is a human donor with classical Hodgkin lymphoma.

This chain uses TRBV28 with TRBJ1-5, with D possibly being TRBD1 (5 bases). Germline CDR1 reads MDHEN; CDR2 reads SYDVKM. Trimming left V 5 bases short and J 7 bases short, with 21 bases between. CDR3 length: 16 amino acids. Written as DNA, the CDR3 is TGTGCCAGCAGTCTCCACGGGACCCCCGGTGGCCAGCCCCAGCATTTT. Its protein is CASSLHGTPGGQPQHF.

V gene TRBV10-3 combines with J gene TRBJ2-5, with TRBD1 identical over 8 bases. Germline V gene sequence: CDR1 ENHRY, CDR2 SYGVKD. V was pared by 5 bases and J by 5 bases, with 13 bases of the junction left unmatched. The CDR3 sequence is 16 residues long. The CDR3 coding sequence is TGTGCCATCAGTTTTTCCGGGACAGGAGCCGGGGAGACCCAGTACTTC. Translated: CAISFSGTGAGETQYF.

The gene calls are TRBV7-9 and TRBJ1-1; weak D call: TRBD1 (5 bases). The CDR3 is 14 residues long. Germline V gives CDR1 SEHNR, CDR2 FQNEAQ (reference sequence). Between the trimmed V and J ends, which lost 1 base and 5 bases, there was a span of 11 bases. CDR3 amino acids: CASSLGGGGTEAFF. CDR3 nucleotide sequence: TGTGCCAGCAGCTTAGGAGGTGGGGGAACTGAAGCTTTCTTT.

This chain links TRBV9 with TRBJ2-2; D is perhaps TRBD2 (5 bases). This CDR3 is 20 amino acids long. Per germline, CDR1 SGDLS and CDR2 YYNGEE. V was trimmed by 3 bases and J by 1 base, leaving 25 bases between them. CDR3 DNA: TGTGCCAGCAGCGGGCCCCCCCGGCGGGCGGCCGATTTGAACACCGGGGAGCTGTTTTTT. Translating gives CASSGPPRRAADLNTGELFF.

The gene calls are TRBV5-8 and TRBJ2-5; TRBD2 might be the D (5 bases). The CDR3 consists of 14 residues. V gave up 0 bases and J gave up 4 bases, with 10 bases separating them. The germline V gene has CDR1 SGHTS and CDR2 YDEGEE. The CDR3 region has the DNA TGTGCCAGCAGCTTGGCCGGAGGCCCAGAGACCCAGTACTTC. Translated, it gives CASSLAGGPETQYF.

This chain connects TRBV29-1 to TRBJ2-3, with D possibly TRBD1 on 6 matching bases. CDR3 length: 14 amino acids. The germline V gene encodes CDR1 SQVTM and CDR2 ANQGSEA. The germline V and J ends were trimmed by 5 bases and 1 base, with 13 bases remaining between them. CDR3 protein: CSVKVGTRTDTQYF. The CDR3 nucleotides read TGCAGCGTTAAGGTGGGGACACGCACAGATACGCAGTATTTT.

This clone showed up just a few times. This sequence joins TRBV7-9 and TRBJ1-4, with a weak D call TRBD1 (6 bases). Looked up from germline, CDR1 is SEHNR and CDR2 is FQNEAQ (reference sequence). V was cut by 2 bases and J by 8 bases, with 18 bases left in between. CDR3 size: 16 residues. For the CDR3, the DNA is TGTGCCAGCAGCTTAATCCGCGGGGGGGCGAAGGAAAAACTGTTTTTT. Translation: CASSLIRGGAKEKLFF. Complete variable domain (other parts from reference TRBV7-9 and TRBJ1-4): DTGVSQNPRHKITKRGQNVTFRCDPISEHNRLYWYRQTLGQGPEFLTYFQNEAQLEKSRLLSDRFSAERPKGSFSTLEIQRTEQGDSAMYLCASSLIRGGAKEKLFFGSGTQLSVL.

This clone has more than one count but fewer than ten. The rearrangement uses TRBV28 and TRBJ1-6; the D gene is possibly TRBD1 (5 bases). Trimming pared 6 bases from V and 15 bases from J, leaving 24 bases between. The CDR3 runs 15 residues. Germline CDR1 MDHEN, CDR2 SYDVKM. The DNA for the CDR3 is TGTGCCAGCAGCCAAATTTGGGGAGGGACTGGGCTCCTCCACTTT. Translating gives CASSQIWGGTGLLHF.

V gene TRBV10-3 combines with J gene TRBJ1-1, with 7 nucleotides matching TRBD1. J gave up 2 bases and V 4 bases, and 7 bases lay outside the gene matches. Germline CDR1 ENHRY, CDR2 SYGVKD. This CDR3 contains 15 residues. The DNA for the CDR3 is TGTGCCATCAGTGGTAAGGGACAGACTAACACTGAAGCTTTCTTT. It yields the protein CAISGKGQTNTEAFF.

CDR3 amino acids: CASSPRQGSYGYTF. The CDR3 DNA reads as TGTGCCAGCAGCCCACGACAGGGCTCCTATGGCTACACCTTC. The V gene is TRBV9, the J gene TRBJ1-2, with TRBD1 matching 7 bases. Germline assignment: CDR1 SGDLS and CDR2 YYNGEE. The CDR3 runs to 14 residues. V was clipped by 4 bases and J by 4 bases; unmatched bases: 7. The variable domain in full, completed from reference TRBV9 and TRBJ1-2, reads DSGVTQTPKHLITATGQRVTLRCSPRSGDLSVYWYQQSLDQGLQFLIQYYNGEERAKGNILERFSAQQFPDLHSELNLSSLELGDSALYFCASSPRQGSYGYTFGSGTRLTVV.

The chain combines TRBV10-3 with TRBJ2-2; maybe TRBD2 (6 bases). The V and J ends lost 2 bases and 6 bases respectively, with 13 bases between them. The CDR3 extends over 15 amino acids. Germline V CDR1 and CDR2: ENHRY, SYGVKD. CDR3 sequence: CAISEQGGGAGELFF. In nucleotides, the CDR3 is TGTGCCATCAGTGAGCAGGGAGGAGGCGCCGGGGAGCTGTTTTTT.

The genes are TRBV28 and TRBJ1-1; 9 bases match TRBD1. V trimming: 3 bases; J trimming: 4 bases; junction bases outside the gene matches: 3. Germline V gives CDR1 MDHEN, CDR2 SYDVKM. The CDR3 has 14 residues. CDR3 amino acids: CASSFGDRVTEAFF. In nucleotides, the CDR3 is TGTGCCAGCAGTTTCGGGGACAGGGTCACTGAAGCTTTCTTT.

The chain links TRBV28 to TRBJ2-1; D remains unclear. In germline, CDR1 is MDHEN, CDR2 SYDVKM. Deletions cut 8 bases from V and 2 bases from J, with 13 bases between. This CDR3 region has 14 residues. Written as DNA, the CDR3 is TGTGCCAGCCTTAAGGGATCACCCTACAATGAGCAGTTCTTC. Amino acid sequence: CASLKGSPYNEQFF.

The chain uses TRBV6-1 and TRBJ2-5; 7 bases fit TRBD2. The CDR3 sequence is 16 residues long. Germline CDR1 MNHNS, CDR2 SASEGT. Trimming at V came to 1 base and at J to 1 base, leaving 6 bases not matched to a gene. CDR3 DNA: TGTGCCAGCAGTGAAGAAACCGGGACTATCCAAGAGACCCAGTACTTC. Translating it yields CASSEETGTIQETQYF.

This chain joins TRBV5-1 and TRBJ2-1; D ambiguous. Trimming removed 5 bases from V and 6 bases from J, with 9 bases in between. CDR1 is SGHRS and CDR2 is YFSETQ in the germline V gene. The CDR3 is made up of 12 amino acids. CDR3 coding DNA: TGCGCCAGCAGTCAGAACATCAATGAGCAGTTCTTC. As protein: CASSQNINEQFF.

The chain employs TRBV19 and TRBJ1-2; D not certain. Germline V CDR1 and CDR2: LNHDA, SQIVND (reference sequence). Trimming removed 7 bases at V and 3 bases at J, with 24 bases between. The CDR3 is made up of 17 amino acids. In DNA form, the CDR3 reads TGTGCCAGTATAGGGTCCCGGACCGAACAAACCTACTATGGCTACACCTTC. Its translation: CASIGSRTEQTYYGYTF.

The chain joins TRBV19 to TRBJ1-2, with 8 positions matching TRBD1. The V and J ends lost 3 bases and 6 bases, in that order; junction bases with no gene match: 3. This CDR3 is 13 amino acids long. Germline CDR1 is LNHDA and CDR2 is SQIVND (reference sequence). The CDR3 DNA reads TGTGCCAGTAGTATGACAGGGGACAATGGCTACACCTTC. Protein product: CASSMTGDNGYTF.

The chain combines TRBV7-2 with TRBJ2-6, with D perhaps TRBD2 (6 bases). Germline assignment: CDR1 SGHTA and CDR2 FQGNSA. There are 16 residues in the CDR3. The ends were cut back, 2 bases at V and 3 bases at J, with 11 bases in the middle. This CDR3 is CASSLFLTSGANVLTF. The CDR3 DNA is TGTGCCAGCAGCTTATTTTTGACTAGTGGGGCCAACGTCCTGACTTTC.

The chain combines TRBV4-3 with TRBJ2-3; D is possibly TRBD1 or TRBD2 (5 bases each). V shed 4 bases and J shed 5 bases, with 22 bases lying between them. The CDR3 extends over 17 amino acids. Germline V gene sequence: CDR1 LGHNA, CDR2 YSLEER. CDR3 DNA sequence: TGCGCCAGCAGCCCAGGAATAGTAGGACGAGGGGTAGATACGCAGTATTTT. It codes for CASSPGIVGRGVDTQYF.

This clone appeared once. This sequence joins TRBV29-1 and TRBJ2-4; D is possibly TRBD1 or TRBD2 (5 bases each). The CDR3 extends over 13 amino acids. The ends were cut back, 4 bases at V and 4 bases at J, with 11 bases in the middle. CDR1 is SQVTM, CDR2 ANQGSEA, per germline. The CDR3 is CSVVVGTKNIQYF. In nucleotides, the CDR3 is TGCAGCGTTGTAGTCGGGACGAAAAACATTCAGTACTTC.

The chain uses TRBV14 and TRBJ1-6; no firm D call. V lost 3 bases, J lost 6 bases, and 0 bases lay in between. Germline V gene sequence: CDR1 SGHDN, CDR2 FVKESK. The CDR3 is made up of 11 amino acids. CDR3 amino acids: CASSHNSPLHF. The CDR3, as DNA: TGTGCCAGCAGCCATAATTCACCCCTCCACTTT.

V gene TRBV27 combines with J gene TRBJ2-3; the D is unclear. CDR1 is MNHEY and CDR2 is SMNVEV in the germline V gene (reference sequence). The V end was cut by 8 bases, the J end by 1 base, with 10 bases between. CDR3 length equals 13 residues. Here the CDR3 reads CASQREGTDTQYF. CDR3 bases: TGTGCCAGCCAGAGAGAGGGCACAGATACGCAGTATTTT.

The rearrangement joins TRBV28 to TRBJ2-7, with 8 bases identical to TRBD1. With V trimmed by 10 bases and J by 4 bases, 12 bases remained unmatched. This CDR3 contains 14 residues. CDR1 and CDR2 (germline): MDHEN, SYDVKM. Here the CDR3 DNA reads TGTGCCACCCGAGGGGCAGGGGGCATTTACGAGCAGTACTTC. Translating gives CATRGAGGIYEQYF.

This clone was seen a few times. CDR3 nucleotide sequence: TGTGCCAGTAGTATACTGGCATCGTCTCTCTCTGGGGCCAACGTCCTGACTTTC. Protein sequence: CASSILASSLSGANVLTF. The chain uses TRBV19 and TRBJ2-6; no firm D call. The V gene lost 2 bases and the J gene lost 0 bases, with 14 bases spanning the gap. The germline V gene encodes CDR1 LNHDA and CDR2 SQIVND (reference sequence). CDR3 length: 18 residues.

This clone turned up a few times. The V and J genes are TRBV6-4 and TRBJ1-1, with D unclear. Between the trimmed V and J ends, which lost 0 bases and 0 bases, there was a span of 20 bases. CDR1 MRHNA and CDR2 SNTAGT come from the germline V gene. This CDR3 spans 19 amino acids. As DNA, the CDR3 is TGTGCCAGCAGTGACTCGAGAAGGTTCTTCCGGGAGCTGAACACTGAAGCTTTCTTT. Translation gives CASSDSRRFFRELNTEAFF.

The V and J genes are TRBV28 and TRBJ1-5, with D possibly being TRBD1 (6 bases). With 6 bases removed from V and 5 bases from J, the gap between germline ends came to 17 bases. CDR3 size: 15 residues. Per the germline V gene, CDR1 is MDHEN and CDR2 is SYDVKM. The CDR3 DNA reads TGTGCCAGCAGCTTTGGCCAGGGGACACATCAGCCCCAGCATTTT. This translates into CASSFGQGTHQPQHF.

This chain uses TRBV7-8 with TRBJ1-5, with D perhaps TRBD1 (6 bases). This CDR3 is built from 16 residues. V lost 5 bases, J lost 2 bases, and 16 bases lay in between. CDR1 and CDR2 (germline): SGHVS, FQNEAQ. The CDR3 nucleotides are TGTGCCAGCAGCCGAGCGGTAGAGGGGGGCAATCAGCCCCAGCATTTT. Its translation is CASSRAVEGGNQPQHF.

The gene calls are TRBV2 and TRBJ2-3; D may be TRBD1 (6 bases). The germline V gene encodes CDR1 SNHLY and CDR2 FYNNEI. The ends were cut back, 7 bases at V and 1 base at J, with 15 bases in the middle. There are 15 residues in the CDR3. CDR3 protein: CASNLLGQRTDTQYF. The CDR3 nucleotides are TGTGCCAGCAACTTGTTGGGACAACGCACAGATACGCAGTATTTT.